A selection of T cell receptor beta chains follows, all from one sample in a study of blood T cell repertoires in COVID-19. Assay: immunoSEQ multiplex PCR; the TCRdb copy retains only in-frame clones and omits some. The sample includes around 96,000 clones, over 90% of them seen just once. The specimen was peripheral blood. All receptors come from a human donor with active COVID-19. The donor label of this sample is uncertain. CDR3s include the opening cysteine and the closing phenylalanine or tryptophan. Fields, in order: V gene, CDR3 length, D gene, J gene, clone size, CDR3 DNA, CDR3 protein. D genes are given only for firm matches. Not all rows give a size; the values are once, few, many and, for expanded clones, a class.

TRBV19	11	NA	TRBJ1-6	few	TGTGCCAGTAGCCAAAATTCACCCCTCCACTTT	CASSQNSPLHF
TRBV2	12	NA	TRBJ2-7	NA	TGTGCCAGCAGGTCGACAGTCTCCGAGCAGTACTTC	CASRSTVSEQYF
TRBV24-1	17	TRBD1	TRBJ2-1	NA	TGTGCCACCAGTGACCGGCAGGGGGCGCCGGAGTACAATGAGCAGTTCTTC	CATSDRQGAPEYNEQFF
TRBV11-3	11	TRBD2	TRBJ2-7	NA	TGTGCCAGCAGCTACGGGGGGGAGCAGTACTTC	CASSYGGEQYF
TRBV19	17	NA	TRBJ1-4	NA	TGTGCCAGCAAACATGCGACAGGACATGCAACTAATGAAAAACTGTTTTTT	CASKHATGHATNEKLFF
TRBV3-1/TRBV3-2	16	TRBD2	TRBJ2-3	NA	TGTGCCAGCAGCCAAGCTAGCGGGGGGACTCGAGATACGCAGTATTTT	CASSQASGGTRDTQYF
TRBV18	15	NA	TRBJ1-2	NA	TGTGCCAGCTCACCCGGGACACAGTTCTTCTATGGCTACACCTTC	CASSPGTQFFYGYTF
TRBV2	13	TRBD1	TRBJ1-3	NA	TGTGCCAGTCAGGGGGGCTCTGGAAACACCATATATTTT	CASQGGSGNTIYF
TRBV27	18	TRBD2	TRBJ2-7	NA	TGTGCCAGCAGTTCCCTCACTAGCGGGGGCCTAAGGGACTACGAGCAGTACTTC	CASSSLTSGGLRDYEQYF
TRBV27	13	NA	TRBJ1-5	NA	TGTGCCAGCAGTTTCGGCGGGAGTCAGCCCCAGCATTTT	CASSFGGSQPQHF
TRBV5-1	13	TRBD1	TRBJ2-7	NA	TGCGCCAGCAGCTCGGGACAGACGGGCGAGCAGTACTTC	CASSSGQTGEQYF
TRBV4-1	18	TRBD2	TRBJ2-2	NA	TGCGCCAGCAGCCTCTTAGGGACTAGCGGGCCGGGCACCGGGGAGCTGTTTTTT	CASSLLGTSGPGTGELFF
TRBV5-1	14	NA	TRBJ2-7	NA	TGCGCCAGCAGCTTGTCTCCGAGCTCCTACGAGCAGTACTTC	CASSLSPSSYEQYF
TRBV4-1	16	TRBD2	TRBJ2-5	NA	TGCGCCAGCAGCCAAGCGTCAGCGGGAGGGCTGGAGACCCAGTACTTC	CASSQASAGGLETQYF
TRBV18	17	NA	TRBJ1-6	NA	TGTGCCAGCTCACCCTACCCCCCGGTTCAGGAAGGTTCACCCCTCCACTTT	CASSPYPPVQEGSPLHF
TRBV7-9	14	NA	TRBJ2-2	once	TGTGCCAGCAGCTTAGGACAGGCGAGCGGGGAGCTGTTTTTT	CASSLGQASGELFF
TRBV19	16	TRBD1	TRBJ2-2	NA	TGTGCCAGTAGTATAATACAGGGGATCAACACCGGGGAGCTGTTTTTT	CASSIIQGINTGELFF
TRBV28	13	TRBD2	TRBJ2-7	NA	TGTGCCAGTCTAGCGGGGGGGTCCTACGAGCAGTACTTC	CASLAGGSYEQYF
TRBV2	15	NA	TRBJ1-6	NA	TGTGCCAGCAGGGTGACAGAGTTGGGTAATTCACCCCTCCACTTT	CASRVTELGNSPLHF
TRBV4-3	14	NA	TRBJ1-6	NA	TGCGCCAGCAGCCTAGTGGGGCAGGGTTCACCCCTCCACTTT	CASSLVGQGSPLHF
TRBV2	16	NA	TRBJ2-7	NA	TGTGCCAGCAGTGAATCCCGAGACATCCTTTCTATGGAGCAGTACTTC	CASSESRDILSMEQYF
TRBV11-3	17	TRBD2	TRBJ2-3	NA	TGTGCCAGCAGCTTCCCCAGCGGGGGGGCCTCCACAGATACGCAGTATTTT	CASSFPSGGASTDTQYF
TRBV19	13	NA	TRBJ1-3	NA	TGTGCCAGTAGTATTCCGTCCCAGGGCACCATATATTTT	CASSIPSQGTIYF
TRBV28	13	NA	TRBJ1-2	NA	TGTGCCAGCAGTTTATCCCCCCCCTCTGGCTACACCTTC	CASSLSPPSGYTF
TRBV27	16	NA	TRBJ1-2	NA	TGTGCCAGCAGTTTAGGAGGGCCGGGGGGTAACTATGGCTACACCTTC	CASSLGGPGGNYGYTF
TRBV2	19	TRBD2	TRBJ2-7	NA	TGTGCCAGCAGTTCCCAGAGTGGGGGACTAGCGGGCCAAGCCTACGAGCAGTACTTC	CASSSQSGGLAGQAYEQYF
TRBV19	12	NA	TRBJ1-6	once	TGTGCCAGTAGCGGTCGGAATTCACCCCTCCACTTT	CASSGRNSPLHF
TRBV11-3	16	TRBD1	TRBJ2-7	NA	TGTGCCAGCAGCTTATCAGGAGGGACAGGAATGGGGGAGCAGTACTTC	CASSLSGGTGMGEQYF
TRBV19	14	TRBD1	TRBJ1-4	NA	TGTGCCAGTAGTTCGGACAGGTTTTATGAAAAACTGTTTTTT	CASSSDRFYEKLFF
TRBV5-4	13	TRBD2	TRBJ2-7	NA	TGTGCCAGCCAGCCGGGACTACTGGGGGAGCAGTACTTC	CASQPGLLGEQYF
TRBV10-3	12	NA	TRBJ1-6	NA	TGTGCCATCAGTGAGGGAGGTTCACCCCTCCACTTT	CAISEGGSPLHF
TRBV5-6	14	NA	TRBJ2-7	medium-sized	TGTGCCAGCAGCCGATCGGACAGACGCTACGAGCAGTACTTC	CASSRSDRRYEQYF
TRBV27	19	NA	TRBJ2-5	NA	TGTGCCAGCAGTTTAATGGCCAATGGCCGGAGGGGGCGCCAAGAGACCCAGTACTTC	CASSLMANGRRGRQETQYF
TRBV7-9	16	NA	TRBJ2-1	NA	TGTGCCAGCAGCGATCGGGACTCCCTTCGCCCGGATGAGCAGTTCTTC	CASSDRDSLRPDEQFF
TRBV5-5	15	NA	TRBJ1-3	once	TGTGCCAGCAGCTTGGGCGGGTCTGTCGGAAACACCATATATTTT	CASSLGGSVGNTIYF
TRBV6-5	13	NA	TRBJ1-2	NA	TGTGCCTGCCGACTGGGTCAAGGGAGGGGCTACACCTTC	CACRLGQGRGYTF
TRBV14	14	TRBD2	TRBJ2-5	NA	TGTGCCAGCAGCCTAGCGGGAGGGTTGGAGACCCAGTACTTC	CASSLAGGLETQYF
TRBV27	14	NA	TRBJ1-1	once	TGTGCCAGCAGTTTAAGGGGCATGAACACTGAAGCTTTCTTT	CASSLRGMNTEAFF
TRBV15	15	TRBD1	TRBJ1-2	NA	TGTGCCACCAGCAGAGTACGACAGGGTGGGGTTGGCTACACCTTC	CATSRVRQGGVGYTF
TRBV4-1	18	TRBD2	TRBJ2-1	NA	TGCGCCAGCAGCCAAGATTATGGCGAGCGGGGTGGATACAATGAGCAGTTCTTC	CASSQDYGERGGYNEQFF
TRBV3-1/TRBV3-2	15	TRBD1	TRBJ2-1	NA	TGTGCCAGCAGCCGGGACAGGGGACTCAACAATGAGCAGTTCTTC	CASSRDRGLNNEQFF
TRBV28	13	NA	TRBJ2-2	once	TGTGCCAGCAGTTTACCCGTCCCCGGGGAGCTGTTTTTT	CASSLPVPGELFF
TRBV27	17	NA	TRBJ2-2	NA	TGTGCCAGCAGTTTATCGATCGGGCGGGGGCTTACCGGGGAGCTGTTTTTT	CASSLSIGRGLTGELFF
TRBV27	13	NA	TRBJ2-7	NA	TGTGCCAGCAGTCCCACAGGGCCCTACGAGCAGTACTTC	CASSPTGPYEQYF
TRBV7-9	12	NA	TRBJ1-1	NA	TGTGCCAGCAGCCGGGAGAACACTGAAGCTTTCTTT	CASSRENTEAFF
TRBV5-5	20	TRBD2	TRBJ2-3	NA	TGTGCCAGCAGCTTGACCCACAGGGGGGCTAGCGGGAGTAGAACAGATACGCAGTATTTT	CASSLTHRGASGSRTDTQYF
TRBV2	13	NA	TRBJ1-1	NA	TGTGCCAGCAGCCAAACAGGGATTCCTGAAGCTTTCTTT	CASSQTGIPEAFF
TRBV20-1	14	TRBD2	TRBJ2-1	NA	TGCAGTGCTAGTCGGGAGGGCCTGGGCAATGAGCAGTTCTTC	CSASREGLGNEQFF
TRBV7-2	14	NA	TRBJ1-3	NA	TGTGCCAGCAGCTTTAAGACAGCTGGAAACACCATATATTTT	CASSFKTAGNTIYF